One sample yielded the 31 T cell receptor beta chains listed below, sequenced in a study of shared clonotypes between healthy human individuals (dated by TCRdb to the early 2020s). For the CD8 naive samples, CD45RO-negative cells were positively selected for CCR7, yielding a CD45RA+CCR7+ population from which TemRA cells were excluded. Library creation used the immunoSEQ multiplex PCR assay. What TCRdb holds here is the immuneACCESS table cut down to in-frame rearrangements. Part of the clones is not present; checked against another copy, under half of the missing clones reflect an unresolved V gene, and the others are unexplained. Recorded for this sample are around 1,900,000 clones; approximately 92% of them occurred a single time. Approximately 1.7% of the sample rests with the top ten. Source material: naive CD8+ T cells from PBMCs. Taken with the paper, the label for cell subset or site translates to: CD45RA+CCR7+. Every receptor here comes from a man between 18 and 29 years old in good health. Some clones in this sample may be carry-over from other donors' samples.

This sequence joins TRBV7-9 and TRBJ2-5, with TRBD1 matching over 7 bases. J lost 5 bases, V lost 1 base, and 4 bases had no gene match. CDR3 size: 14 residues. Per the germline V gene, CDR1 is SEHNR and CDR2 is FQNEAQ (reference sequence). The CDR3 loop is CASSLVHRGETQYF. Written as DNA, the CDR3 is TGTGCCAGCAGCTTAGTCCACAGGGGTGAGACCCAGTACTTC.

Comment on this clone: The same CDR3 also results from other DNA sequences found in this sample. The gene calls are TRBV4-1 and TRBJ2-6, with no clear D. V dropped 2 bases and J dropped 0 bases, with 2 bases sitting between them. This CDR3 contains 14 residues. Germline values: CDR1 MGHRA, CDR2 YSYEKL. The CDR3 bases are TGCGCCAGCAGCCAACTCTCTGGGGCCAACGTCCTGACTTTC. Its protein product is CASSQLSGANVLTF.

CDR3 in DNA: TGTGCCAGCAGCTTAGACTCCGGACTAGCGGGCCAAGCACAAGAGACCCAGTACTTC. Amino acid sequence: CASSLDSGLAGQAQETQYF. The chain joins TRBV7-8 to TRBJ2-5; TRBD2 matches 11 bases. CDR1 and CDR2 from the germline V gene are SGHVS and FQNEAQ. V was clipped by 1 base and J by 2 bases; unmatched bases: 12. The CDR3 has 19 amino acids.

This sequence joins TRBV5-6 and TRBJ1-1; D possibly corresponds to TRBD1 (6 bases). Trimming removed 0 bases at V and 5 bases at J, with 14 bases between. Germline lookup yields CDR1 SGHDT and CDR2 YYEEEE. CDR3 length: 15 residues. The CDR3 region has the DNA TGTGCCAGCAGCTTGGCTACGGGGGGCAGAACTGAAGCTTTCTTT. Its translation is CASSLATGGRTEAFF.

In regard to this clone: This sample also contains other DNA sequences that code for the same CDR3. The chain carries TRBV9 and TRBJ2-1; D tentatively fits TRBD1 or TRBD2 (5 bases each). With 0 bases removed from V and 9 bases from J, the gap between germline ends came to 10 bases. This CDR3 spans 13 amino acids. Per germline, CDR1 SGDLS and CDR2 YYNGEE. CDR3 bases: TGTGCCAGCAGCGTAGGGGGGAGCGGTGAGCAGTTCTTC. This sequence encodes CASSVGGSGEQFF.

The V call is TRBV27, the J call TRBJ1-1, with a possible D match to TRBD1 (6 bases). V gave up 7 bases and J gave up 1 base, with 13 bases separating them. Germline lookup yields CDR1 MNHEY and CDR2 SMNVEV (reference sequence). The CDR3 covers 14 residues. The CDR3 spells CASTHGGGNTEAFF. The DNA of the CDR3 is TGTGCCAGCACCCATGGAGGGGGGAACACTGAAGCTTTCTTT.

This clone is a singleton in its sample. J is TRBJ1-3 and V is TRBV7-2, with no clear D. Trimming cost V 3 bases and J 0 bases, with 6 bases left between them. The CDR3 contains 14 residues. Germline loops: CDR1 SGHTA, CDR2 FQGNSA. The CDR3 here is CASSFAGSGNTIYF. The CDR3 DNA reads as TGTGCCAGCAGCTTTGCCGGCTCTGGAAACACCATATATTTT. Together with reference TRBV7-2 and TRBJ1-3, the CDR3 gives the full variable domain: GAGVSQSPSNKVTEKGKDVELRCDPISGHTALYWYRQSLGQGLEFLIYFQGNSAPDKSGLPSDRFSAERTGGSVSTLTIQRTQQEDSAVYLCASSFAGSGNTIYFGEGSWLTVV.

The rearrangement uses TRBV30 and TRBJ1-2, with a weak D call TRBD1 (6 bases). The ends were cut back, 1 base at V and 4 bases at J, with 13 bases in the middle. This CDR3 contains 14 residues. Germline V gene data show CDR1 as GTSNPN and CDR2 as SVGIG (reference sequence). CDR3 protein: CAWSDRVGSYGYTF. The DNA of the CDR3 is TGTGCCTGGAGTGACAGGGTAGGGAGCTATGGCTACACCTTC.

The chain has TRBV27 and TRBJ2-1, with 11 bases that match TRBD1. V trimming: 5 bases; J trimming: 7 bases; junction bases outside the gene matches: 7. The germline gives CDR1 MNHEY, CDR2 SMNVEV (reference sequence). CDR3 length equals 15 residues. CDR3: CASSLGQGALNEQFF. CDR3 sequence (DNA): TGTGCCAGCAGTCTCGGACAGGGGGCTCTGAATGAGCAGTTCTTC.

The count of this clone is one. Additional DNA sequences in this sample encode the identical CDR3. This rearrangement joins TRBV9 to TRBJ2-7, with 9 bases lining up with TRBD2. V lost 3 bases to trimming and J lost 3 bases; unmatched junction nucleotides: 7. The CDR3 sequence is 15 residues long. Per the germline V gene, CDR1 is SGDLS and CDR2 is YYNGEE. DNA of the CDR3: TGTGCCAGCAGCGCCCCGACTAGCGGAAGCTACGAGCAGTACTTC. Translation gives CASSAPTSGSYEQYF.

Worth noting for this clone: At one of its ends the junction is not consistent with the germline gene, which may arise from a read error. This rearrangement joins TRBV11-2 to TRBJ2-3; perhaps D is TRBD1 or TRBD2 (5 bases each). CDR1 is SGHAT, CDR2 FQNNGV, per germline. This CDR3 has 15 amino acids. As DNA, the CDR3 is TGTGCCAGCACCTTATCCGGGACGGGCACAGATACGCAGTATTTT. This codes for CASTLSGTGTDTQYF.

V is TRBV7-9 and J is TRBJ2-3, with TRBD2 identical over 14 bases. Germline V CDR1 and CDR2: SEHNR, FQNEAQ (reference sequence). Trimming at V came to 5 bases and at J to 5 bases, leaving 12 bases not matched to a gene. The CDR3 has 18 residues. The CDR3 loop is CASSPIPGLAGEIDTQYF. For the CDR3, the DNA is TGTGCCAGCAGCCCCATTCCGGGACTAGCGGGAGAGATAGATACGCAGTATTTT.

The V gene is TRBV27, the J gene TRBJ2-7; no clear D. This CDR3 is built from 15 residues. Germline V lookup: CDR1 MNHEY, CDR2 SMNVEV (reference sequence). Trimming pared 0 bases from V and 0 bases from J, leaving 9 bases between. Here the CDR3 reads CASSLSPDPSYEQYF. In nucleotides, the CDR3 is TGTGCCAGCAGTTTATCCCCCGATCCCTCCTACGAGCAGTACTTC.

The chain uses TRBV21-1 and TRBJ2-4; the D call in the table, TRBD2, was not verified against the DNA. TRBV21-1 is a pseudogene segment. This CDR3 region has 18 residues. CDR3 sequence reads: CASSNIPTTGPRENIQYF. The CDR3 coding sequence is TGTGCCAGCAGCAATATCCCCACCACCGGGCCGAGGGAAAACATTCAGTACTTC.

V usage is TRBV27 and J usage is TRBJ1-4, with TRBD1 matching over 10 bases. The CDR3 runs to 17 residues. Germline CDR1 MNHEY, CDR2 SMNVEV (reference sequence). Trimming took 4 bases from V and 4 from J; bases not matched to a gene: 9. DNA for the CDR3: TGTGCCAGCAGTTCGGGCCGACAGGGGGCGATTAATGAAAAACTGTTTTTT. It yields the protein CASSSGRQGAINEKLFF. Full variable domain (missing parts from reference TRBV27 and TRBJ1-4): EAQVTQNPRYLITVTGKKLTVTCSQNMNHEYMSWYRQDPGLGLRQIYYSMNVEVTDKGDVPEGYKVSRKEKRNFPLILESPSPNQTSLYFCASSSGRQGAINEKLFFGSGTQLSVL.

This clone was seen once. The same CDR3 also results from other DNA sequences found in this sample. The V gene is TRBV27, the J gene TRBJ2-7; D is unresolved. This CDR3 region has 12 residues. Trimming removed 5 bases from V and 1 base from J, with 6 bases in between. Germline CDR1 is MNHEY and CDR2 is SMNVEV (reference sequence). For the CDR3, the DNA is TGTGCCAGCAGTCAATCATCCTACGAGCAGTACTTC. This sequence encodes CASSQSSYEQYF.

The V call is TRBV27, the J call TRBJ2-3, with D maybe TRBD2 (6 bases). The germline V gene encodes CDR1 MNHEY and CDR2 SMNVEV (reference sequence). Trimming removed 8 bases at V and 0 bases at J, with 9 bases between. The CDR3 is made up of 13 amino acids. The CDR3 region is CASLGGSTDTQYF. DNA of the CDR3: TGTGCCAGCTTAGGAGGGAGCACAGATACGCAGTATTTT.

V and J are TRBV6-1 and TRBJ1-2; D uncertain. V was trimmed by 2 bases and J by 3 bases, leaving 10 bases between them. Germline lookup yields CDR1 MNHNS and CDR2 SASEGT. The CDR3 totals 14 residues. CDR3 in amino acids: CASSELGAHYGYTF. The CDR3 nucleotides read TGTGCCAGCAGTGAACTGGGCGCGCACTATGGCTACACCTTC.

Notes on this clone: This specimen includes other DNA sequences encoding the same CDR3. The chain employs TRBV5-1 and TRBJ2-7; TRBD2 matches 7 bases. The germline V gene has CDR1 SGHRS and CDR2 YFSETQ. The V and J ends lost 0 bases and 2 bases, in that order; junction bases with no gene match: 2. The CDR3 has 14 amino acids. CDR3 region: CASSLAGGTYEQYF. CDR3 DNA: TGCGCCAGCAGCTTGGCGGGGGGAACCTACGAGCAGTACTTC.

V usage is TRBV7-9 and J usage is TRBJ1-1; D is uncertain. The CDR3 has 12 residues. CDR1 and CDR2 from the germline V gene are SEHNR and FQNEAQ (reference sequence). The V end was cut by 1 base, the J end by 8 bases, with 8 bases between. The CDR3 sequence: CASSLGRIEAFF. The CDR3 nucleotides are TGTGCCAGCAGCTTAGGTCGAATAGAAGCTTTCTTT.

The CDR3 loop is CASSGRGTSYNEQFF. CDR3 bases: TGTGCCAGCTCGGGGAGGGGAACCTCCTACAATGAGCAGTTCTTC. The genes are TRBV7-2 and TRBJ2-1, with 7 bases fitting TRBD2. V lost 8 bases and J lost 0; bases outside the gene matches: 7. The CDR3 is 15 residues long. Germline V CDR1 and CDR2: SGHTA, FQGNSA.

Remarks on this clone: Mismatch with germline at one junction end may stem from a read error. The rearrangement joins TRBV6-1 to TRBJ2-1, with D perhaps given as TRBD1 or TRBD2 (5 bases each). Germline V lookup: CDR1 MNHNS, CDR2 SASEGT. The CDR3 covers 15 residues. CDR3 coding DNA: TGTGCCAGCAGGGAAGCCGGGACCTTCTCCAATGAGCAGTTCTTC. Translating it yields CASREAGTFSNEQFF.

CDR3 region: CASSLGLAGGPLASSEYF. CDR3 in DNA: TGTGCCAGCAGCTTGGGGTTAGCGGGAGGGCCGTTAGCGTCTTCTGAGTACTTC. The rearrangement links TRBV5-4 to TRBJ2-7; 11 bases are shared with TRBD2. Germline lookup yields CDR1 SGHNT and CDR2 YYREEE (reference sequence). V was pared by 0 bases and J by 11 bases, with 19 bases of the junction left unmatched. The CDR3 covers 18 residues. Based on the CDR3 plus reference TRBV5-4 and TRBJ2-7, the full variable domain is ETGVTQSPTHLIKTRGQQVTLRCSSQSGHNTVSWYQQALGQGPQFIFQYYREEENGRGNFPPRFSGLQFPNYSSELNVNALELDDSALYLCASSLGLAGGPLASSEYFGPGTRLTVT.

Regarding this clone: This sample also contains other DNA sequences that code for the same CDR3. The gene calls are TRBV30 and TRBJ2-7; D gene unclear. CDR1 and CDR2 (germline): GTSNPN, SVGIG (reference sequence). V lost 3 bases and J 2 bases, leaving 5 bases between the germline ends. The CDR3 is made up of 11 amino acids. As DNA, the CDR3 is TGTGCCTGGAGGTCTCCCTACGAGCAGTACTTC. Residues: CAWRSPYEQYF.

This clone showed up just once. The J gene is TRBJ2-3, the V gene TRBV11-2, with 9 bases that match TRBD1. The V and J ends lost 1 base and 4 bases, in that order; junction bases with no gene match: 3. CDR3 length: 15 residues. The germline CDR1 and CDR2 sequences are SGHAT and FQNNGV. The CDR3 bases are TGTGCCAGCAGCTTAGGGAACAGGGGGCCAGATACGCAGTATTTT. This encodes CASSLGNRGPDTQYF.

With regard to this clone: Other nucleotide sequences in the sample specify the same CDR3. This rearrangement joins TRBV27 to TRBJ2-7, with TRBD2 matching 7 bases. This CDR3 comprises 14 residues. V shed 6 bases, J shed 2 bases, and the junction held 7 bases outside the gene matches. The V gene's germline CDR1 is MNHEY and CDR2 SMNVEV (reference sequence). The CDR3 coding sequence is TGTGCCAGCAGCCCCAAGGGAGGGACCTACGAGCAGTACTTC. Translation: CASSPKGGTYEQYF.

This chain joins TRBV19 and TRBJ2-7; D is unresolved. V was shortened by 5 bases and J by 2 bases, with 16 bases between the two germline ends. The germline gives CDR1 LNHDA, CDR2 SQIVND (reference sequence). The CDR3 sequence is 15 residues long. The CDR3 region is CASSRWAESPYEQYF. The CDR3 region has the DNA TGTGCCAGTAGTCGTTGGGCAGAATCCCCCTACGAGCAGTACTTC.

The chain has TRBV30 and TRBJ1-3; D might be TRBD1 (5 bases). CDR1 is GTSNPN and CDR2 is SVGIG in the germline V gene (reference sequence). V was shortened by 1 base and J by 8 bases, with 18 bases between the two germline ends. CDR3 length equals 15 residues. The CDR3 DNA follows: TGTGCCTGGAGTGGGGGGTTTGGTCCTGGGGACACCATATATTTT. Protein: CAWSGGFGPGDTIYF.

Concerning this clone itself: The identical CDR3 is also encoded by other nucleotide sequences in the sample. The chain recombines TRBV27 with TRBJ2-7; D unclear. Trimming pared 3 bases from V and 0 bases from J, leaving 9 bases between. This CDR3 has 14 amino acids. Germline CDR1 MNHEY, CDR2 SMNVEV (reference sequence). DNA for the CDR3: TGTGCCAGCAGTTTCGGGCCCTCCTCCTACGAGCAGTACTTC. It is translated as CASSFGPSSYEQYF.

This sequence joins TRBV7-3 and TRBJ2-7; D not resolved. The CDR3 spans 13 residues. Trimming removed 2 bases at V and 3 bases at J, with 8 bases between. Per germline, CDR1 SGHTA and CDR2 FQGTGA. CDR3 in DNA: TGTGCCAGCAGCTTAGGGCCGGGCTACGAGCAGTACTTC. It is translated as CASSLGPGYEQYF.

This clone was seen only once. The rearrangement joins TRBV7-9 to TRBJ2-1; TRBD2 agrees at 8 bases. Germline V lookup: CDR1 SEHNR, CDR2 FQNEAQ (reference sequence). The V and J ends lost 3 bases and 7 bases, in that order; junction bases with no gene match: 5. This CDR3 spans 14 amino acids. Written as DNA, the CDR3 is TGTGCCAGCAGCTTGAGCGGGAGTAGGAATGAGCAGTTCTTC. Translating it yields CASSLSGSRNEQFF. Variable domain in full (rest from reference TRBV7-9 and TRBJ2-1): DTGVSQNPRHKITKRGQNVTFRCDPISEHNRLYWYRQTLGQGPEFLTYFQNEAQLEKSRLLSDRFSAERPKGSFSTLEIQRTEQGDSAMYLCASSLSGSRNEQFFGPGTRLTVL.